This TCR beta chain comes out of a study of T cell responses to AZD1222 COVID-19 vaccine. Regarding this clone: The antigen remains undetermined.

Study outcomes and limitations: Breadth and depth of Spike-specific TCRs rose after two AZD1222 doses. Vaccine-associated CD4 TCRs spanned spike, dominant at 160-218 and 743-854. A mostly white British donor set with more females was recruited, and clonal diversity was possibly underestimated.

The germline gives CDR1 SGHTS, CDR2 YDEGEE. V dropped 0 bases and J dropped 5 bases, with 15 bases sitting between them. The CDR3 extends over 16 amino acids. The protocol was immunoSEQ multiplex PCR, while the TCRdb copy is restricted to in-frame clones and leaves out a portion. The profile shows around 120,000 clones, 75% to 90% of them singletons. The receptor's source is an adult who received the AZD1222 COVID-19 vaccine. The source was peripheral blood, collected 28 days after the second AZD1222 dose. The chain joins TRBV5-8 to TRBJ1-5; maybe TRBD1 (5 bases). The CDR3 spells CASSLGTRGIYQPQHF. DNA of the CDR3: TGTGCCAGCAGCTTGGGGACTAGGGGAATCTATCAGCCCCAGCATTTT.